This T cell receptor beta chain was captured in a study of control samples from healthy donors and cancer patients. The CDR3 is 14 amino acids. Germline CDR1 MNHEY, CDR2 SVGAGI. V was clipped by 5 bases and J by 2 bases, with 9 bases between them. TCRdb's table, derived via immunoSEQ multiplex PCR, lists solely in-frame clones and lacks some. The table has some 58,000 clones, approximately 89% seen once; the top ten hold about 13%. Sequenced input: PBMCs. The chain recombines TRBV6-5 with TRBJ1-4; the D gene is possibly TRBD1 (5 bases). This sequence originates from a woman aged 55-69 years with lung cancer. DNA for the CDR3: TGTGCCAGCAGTCCCGGGACCACTAATGAAAAACTGTTTTTT. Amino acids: CASSPGTTNEKLFF.